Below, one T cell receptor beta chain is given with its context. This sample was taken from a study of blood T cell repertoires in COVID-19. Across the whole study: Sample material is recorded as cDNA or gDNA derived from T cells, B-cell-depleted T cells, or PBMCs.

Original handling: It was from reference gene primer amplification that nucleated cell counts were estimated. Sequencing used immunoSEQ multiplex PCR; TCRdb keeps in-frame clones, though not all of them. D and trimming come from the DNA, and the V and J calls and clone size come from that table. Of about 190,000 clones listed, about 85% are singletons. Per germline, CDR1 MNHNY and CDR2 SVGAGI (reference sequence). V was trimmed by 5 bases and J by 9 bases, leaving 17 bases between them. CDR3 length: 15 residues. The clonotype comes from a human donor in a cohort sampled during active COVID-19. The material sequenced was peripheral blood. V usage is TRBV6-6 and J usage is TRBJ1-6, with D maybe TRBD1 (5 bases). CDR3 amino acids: CASSPRDLQISPLHF. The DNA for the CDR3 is TGTGCCAGCAGTCCGCGGGACCTCCAAATTTCACCCCTCCACTTT.